These 2 T cell receptor beta chains share one sample of origin, sequenced in a study of glioma-infiltrating T cells. TCR alpha and beta CDR3 regions were amplified from RNA using iRepertoire nested multiplex PCR. TCRdb fed the multiplex PCR reads into MiXCR, producing one record per CDR3 protein. The sample includes 100,000 to 150,000 distinct CDR3 sequences, 24% of them seen just once. Specimen: glioma tissue, nonneoplastic brain tissue, or PBMCs (not recorded which). These receptors were taken from a human donor with low-grade glioma or glioblastoma, undergoing nonglioma brain surgery, or in good health (not recorded which).

This clonotype was seen a few times. A read error may produce the germline difference seen at one junction end. The V call is TRBV7-7, the J call TRBJ2-2, with 8 bases that match TRBD1. Germline lookup yields CDR1 SSHAT and CDR2 FNYEAQ (reference sequence). This CDR3 spans 15 amino acids. In nucleotides, the CDR3 is TGTGCTAGCAGCTTGACAGGGGCGGGCACCGGGGAGCTGTTTTTT. Translation: CASSLTGAGTGELFF. The whole variable domain, filled in from reference TRBV7-7 and TRBJ2-2, reads GAGVSQSPRYKVTKRGQDVTLRCDPISSHATLYWYQQALGQGPEFLTYFNYEAQPDKSGLPSDRFSAERPEGSISTLTIQRTEQRDSAMYRCASSLTGAGTGELFFGEGSRLTVL.

The rearrangement uses TRBV10-1 and TRBJ2-3; a weak D match, TRBD1 (5 bases). The CDR3 totals 16 residues. Looked up from germline, CDR1 is WNHNN and CDR2 is SYGVQD (reference sequence). Trimming stripped 10 bases from V and 2 bases from J, with 22 bases between. This chain's CDR3 is CANLQKDTFHTDTQYF. CDR3 in DNA: TGCGCCAACCTACAGAAGGACACATTCCACACAGATACGCAGTATTTT.